This TCR beta chain emerged from a study of blood T cell repertoires in COVID-19. Profiling relied on immunoSEQ multiplex PCR, and the TCRdb table lists in-frame clones only, not all of them. The table lists 150,000 to 200,000 clones, about 90% of them singletons. Germline assignment: CDR1 SNHLY and CDR2 FYNNEI. CDR3 length: 15 residues. Trimming took 6 bases from V and 0 from J; bases not matched to a gene: 4. The chain links TRBV2 to TRBJ1-4; TRBD1 matches at 7 bases. The source of this sequence is a young man with COVID-19, enrolled during active disease. The sequenced material came from peripheral blood. The CDR3 here is CASRKGQATNEKLFF. In DNA form, the CDR3 reads TGTGCCAGCAGGAAAGGACAGGCAACTAATGAAAAACTGTTTTTT.